Shown below are 20 T cell receptor beta chains from a single sample sequenced in a study of OX40 agonist ivuxolimab in advanced cancers. The table came from immunoSEQ multiplex PCR; TCRdb's copy has only in-frame clones and leaves some out. The table lists 80,000 or so clones, roughly 91% of them singletons. Sample: CD4+ or CD8+ T cells sorted from blood, taken in a trial of the OX40 agonist ivuxolimab. Receptor source: an adult with an advanced solid tumor such as melanoma, head and neck, liver or kidney cancer.

In regard to this clone: This sample also contains other DNA sequences that code for the same CDR3. The chain joins TRBV18 to TRBJ2-1; D is unresolved. The V and J ends lost 3 bases and 0 bases respectively, with 9 bases between them. The CDR3 loop spans 15 amino acids. Germline values: CDR1 KGHSH, CDR2 LQKENI. This CDR3 is CASSPGLPSYNEQFF. In nucleotides, the CDR3 is TGTGCCAGCTCACCGGGGTTGCCCTCCTACAATGAGCAGTTCTTC.

The gene calls are TRBV2 and TRBJ2-7; D gene ambiguous. CDR3 length equals 15 residues. The germline CDR1 and CDR2 sequences are SNHLY and FYNNEI. Trimming stripped 0 bases from V and 7 bases from J, with 16 bases between. The chain's CDR3 is CASSEARLVGWEQYF. CDR3 DNA: TGTGCCAGCAGTGAAGCGCGGCTAGTTGGGTGGGAGCAGTACTTC.

This chain links TRBV21-1 with TRBJ1-5; the D segment call TRBD1 is taken from the table without a DNA check. TRBV21-1 has pseudogene status. There are 19 residues in the CDR3. The CDR3 region has the DNA TGTGCCAGCAGCAAAGGGGGGGGACAGGGCCCATTTGGCAATCAGCCCCAGCATTTT. This sequence encodes CASSKGGGQGPFGNQPQHF.

The rearrangement links TRBV6-5 to TRBJ2-7; D gene uncertain. CDR1 is MNHEY, CDR2 SVGAGI, per germline. V dropped 1 base and J dropped 6 bases, with 4 bases sitting between them. This CDR3 has 11 amino acids. CDR3 nucleotides: TGTGCCAGCAGTTACTACCGCGAGCAGTACTTC. Translating it yields CASSYYREQYF.

V gene TRBV7-9 combines with J gene TRBJ1-3; no clear D gene. The germline V gene encodes CDR1 SEHNR and CDR2 FQNEAQ (reference sequence). Trimming took 1 base from V and 2 from J, leaving 3 bases between them. This CDR3 is 13 amino acids long. The CDR3 DNA is TGTGCCAGCAGCTTAGAACCTGGAAACACCATATATTTT. Its translation is CASSLEPGNTIYF. Complete variable domain (other parts from reference TRBV7-9 and TRBJ1-3): DTGVSQNPRHKITKRGQNVTFRCDPISEHNRLYWYRQTLGQGPEFLTYFQNEAQLEKSRLLSDRFSAERPKGSFSTLEIQRTEQGDSAMYLCASSLEPGNTIYFGEGSWLTVV.

This clone was seen a few times. V gene TRBV19 combines with J gene TRBJ1-6, with TRBD1 matching over 10 bases. V shed 4 bases, J shed 7 bases, and the junction held 4 bases outside the gene matches. CDR3 length: 15 amino acids. The germline V gene encodes CDR1 LNHDA and CDR2 SQIVND (reference sequence). DNA of the CDR3: TGTGCCAGTAGTACAGGACAGGGGGTAAATTCACCCCTCCACTTT. It yields the protein CASSTGQGVNSPLHF.

This rearrangement joins TRBV7-2 to TRBJ1-1; D is possibly TRBD1 (6 bases). Trimming pared 5 bases from V and 2 bases from J, leaving 15 bases between. CDR1 and CDR2 from the germline V gene are SGHTA and FQGNSA. CDR3 length: 15 amino acids. CDR3 in amino acids: CASSPSWTENTEAFF. CDR3 bases: TGTGCCAGCAGCCCCTCGTGGACAGAAAACACTGAAGCTTTCTTT.

The chain employs TRBV9 and TRBJ1-3; D is perhaps TRBD1 (6 bases). The CDR3 contains 15 residues. Between the trimmed V and J ends, which lost 4 bases and 4 bases, there was a span of 15 bases. Germline assignment: CDR1 SGDLS and CDR2 YYNGEE. The chain's CDR3 is CASSKTDSWGNTIYF. In nucleotides, the CDR3 is TGTGCCAGCAGCAAAACGGACAGTTGGGGAAACACCATATATTTT.

This chain uses TRBV4-1 with TRBJ1-3, with 8 bases that match TRBD1. From germline, CDR1 is MGHRA and CDR2 YSYEKL. The CDR3 runs 17 residues. Unmatched junction bases numbered 9, after V lost 5 bases and J lost 0 bases. CDR3 nucleotides: TGCGCCAGCAGCTCCGCGACAGGGGCTCTCTCTGGAAACACCATATATTTT. Translating gives CASSSATGALSGNTIYF.

The genes are TRBV5-1 and TRBJ2-5; 11 nucleotides agree with TRBD2. V trimming: 1 base; J trimming: 3 bases; junction bases outside the gene matches: 5. Germline CDR1 reads SGHRS; CDR2 reads YFSETQ. CDR3 size: 16 residues. CDR3 loop: CASSLIPTSGKETQYF. The CDR3 bases are TGCGCCAGCAGCTTGATTCCGACTAGCGGGAAAGAGACCCAGTACTTC.

The chain employs TRBV27 and TRBJ1-5; perhaps TRBD1 as D (6 bases). This CDR3 is 16 amino acids long. From germline, CDR1 is MNHEY and CDR2 SMNVEV (reference sequence). The ends were cut back, 5 bases at V and 1 base at J, with 15 bases in the middle. This CDR3 reads CASSPTPQGSNQPQHF. CDR3 nucleotide sequence: TGTGCCAGCAGTCCTACCCCACAGGGCAGCAATCAGCCCCAGCATTTT.

The chain uses TRBV25-1 and TRBJ2-7; D may be TRBD2 (6 bases). Germline CDR1 and CDR2: MGHDK and SYGVNS. Trimming removed 3 bases at V and 4 bases at J, with 16 bases between. This CDR3 spans 15 amino acids. The CDR3 DNA sequence: TGTGCCAGCAGTGATCCGGGACTGAGGTCTTACGAGCAGTACTTC. It specifies CASSDPGLRSYEQYF.

The chain links TRBV6-5 to TRBJ2-7; D call uncertain. CDR1 and CDR2 (germline): MNHEY, SVGAGI. V was pared by 4 bases and J by 4 bases, with 11 bases between. The CDR3 has 13 residues. DNA of the CDR3: TGTGCCAGCAGTTGGTCGACCAAATACGAGCAGTACTTC. Its translation is CASSWSTKYEQYF.

This chain uses TRBV6-6 with TRBJ2-3; 7 bases line up with TRBD2. V was pared by 2 bases and J by 2 bases, with 4 bases of the junction left unmatched. The CDR3 sequence is 15 residues long. The germline CDR1 and CDR2 sequences are MNHNY and SVGAGI (reference sequence). The CDR3 nucleotides are TGTGCCAGCAGTTACGGGCTAGCGGTCACAGATACGCAGTATTTT. Translating gives CASSYGLAVTDTQYF.

The chain is built from TRBV27 and TRBJ1-6; no definite D call. V lost 3 bases and J lost 7, with 4 bases in between. Germline CDR1 is MNHEY and CDR2 is SMNVEV (reference sequence). This CDR3 is built from 12 residues. The CDR3 DNA reads as TGTGCCAGCAGTTTCCCGAATTCACCCCTCCACTTT. Residues: CASSFPNSPLHF.

The J gene is TRBJ1-3, the V gene TRBV5-1, with 8 bases that match TRBD1. This CDR3 is 16 amino acids long. Unmatched junction bases numbered 8, after V lost 6 bases and J lost 0 bases. Germline V lookup: CDR1 SGHRS, CDR2 YFSETQ. The CDR3 sequence: CASNTGGPSSGNTIYF. The CDR3 nucleotides read TGCGCCAGCAATACAGGGGGACCCAGCTCTGGAAACACCATATATTTT.

The gene calls are TRBV7-2 and TRBJ2-7, with no clear D. The CDR3 has 13 residues. The germline V gene encodes CDR1 SGHTA and CDR2 FQGNSA. V gave up 2 bases and J gave up 2 bases, with 7 bases separating them. The CDR3 bases are TGTGCCAGCAGCTTAAGGACCCCCTACGAGCAGTACTTC. Its protein product is CASSLRTPYEQYF.

The chain has TRBV15 and TRBJ2-5; D is possibly TRBD1 (5 bases). The germline V gene has CDR1 LNHNV and CDR2 YYDKDF (reference sequence). V lost 1 base, J lost 5 bases, and 11 bases lay in between. The CDR3 sequence is 14 residues long. CDR3 loop: CATSRATGSETQYF. The DNA for the CDR3 is TGTGCCACCAGCAGAGCCACAGGATCGGAGACCCAGTACTTC.

This clone has just a few counts. The chain uses TRBV30 and TRBJ1-1; no definite D call. The germline V and J ends were trimmed by 4 bases and 4 bases, with 13 bases remaining between them. The CDR3 consists of 13 residues. Per germline, CDR1 GTSNPN and CDR2 SVGIG (reference sequence). CDR3 sequence: CAWNPALGTEAFF. Here the CDR3 DNA reads TGTGCCTGGAATCCGGCCTTGGGCACTGAAGCTTTCTTT.

The J gene is TRBJ2-3, the V gene TRBV5-1, with D unresolved. The CDR3 sequence is 15 residues long. CDR1 and CDR2 from the germline V gene are SGHRS and YFSETQ. The V and J ends lost 0 bases and 0 bases respectively, with 8 bases between them. CDR3: CASSLGAGSTDTQYF. In DNA, the CDR3 is TGCGCCAGCAGCTTGGGGGCAGGAAGCACAGATACGCAGTATTTT.